This T cell receptor (beta chain) was identified during a study of beta chain features in type 1 diabetes. Germline CDR1 and CDR2: SQVTM and ANQGSEA. The CDR3 totals 12 residues. Trimming removed 1 base at V and 5 bases at J, with 8 bases between. What was sequenced were expressed TCRB transcripts, since all of the isolated RNA had been reverse transcribed. Here immunoSEQ multiplex PCR was the method, and the copy in TCRdb shows in-frame clones only, minus some. The sample includes about 620,000 clones, around a sixth of them seen just once. Source material: naive CD4+ T cells from blood. The sequence was collected from a young man in good health. The chain joins TRBV29-1 to TRBJ1-2, with D tentatively TRBD1 (6 bases). CDR3 in DNA: TGCAGCGTTGAAGGGGGGCGGTATGGCTACACCTTC. Its translation: CSVEGGRYGYTF. The full variable domain, with the rest looked up from reference TRBV29-1 and TRBJ1-2, is SAVISQKPSRDICQRGTSLTIQCQVDSQVTMMFWYRQQPGQSLTLIATANQGSEATYESGFVIDKFPISRPNLTFSTLTVSNMSPEDSSIYLCSVEGGRYGYTFGSGTRLTVV.